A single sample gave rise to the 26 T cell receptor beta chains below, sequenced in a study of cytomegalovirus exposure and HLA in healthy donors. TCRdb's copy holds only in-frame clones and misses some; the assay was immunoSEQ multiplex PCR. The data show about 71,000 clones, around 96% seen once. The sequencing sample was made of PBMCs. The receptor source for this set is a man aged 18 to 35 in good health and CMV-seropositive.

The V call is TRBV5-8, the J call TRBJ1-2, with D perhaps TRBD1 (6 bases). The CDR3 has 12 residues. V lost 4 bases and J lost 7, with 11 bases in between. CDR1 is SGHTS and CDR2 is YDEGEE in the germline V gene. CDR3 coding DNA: TGTGCCAGCAGCCCACAGGGTCGTGGCTACACCTTC. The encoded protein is CASSPQGRGYTF. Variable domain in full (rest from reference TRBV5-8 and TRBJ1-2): EAGVTQSPTHLIKTRGQQATLRCSPISGHTSVYWYQQALGLGLQFLLWYDEGEERNRGNFPPRFSGRQFPNYSSELNVNALELEDSALYLCASSPQGRGYTFGSGTRLTVV.

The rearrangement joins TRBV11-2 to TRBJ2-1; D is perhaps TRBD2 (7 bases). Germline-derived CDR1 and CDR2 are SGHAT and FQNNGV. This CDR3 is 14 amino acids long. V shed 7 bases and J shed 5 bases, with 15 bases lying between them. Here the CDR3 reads CASKGGGGDNEQFF. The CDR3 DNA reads TGTGCCAGCAAAGGGGGGGGAGGGGACAATGAGCAGTTCTTC.

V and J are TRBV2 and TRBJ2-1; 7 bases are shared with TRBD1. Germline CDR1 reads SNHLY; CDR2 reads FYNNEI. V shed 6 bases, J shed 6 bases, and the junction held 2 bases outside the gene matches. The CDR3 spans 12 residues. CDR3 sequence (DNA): TGTGCCAGCAGGTGGGACAGCAATGAGCAGTTCTTC. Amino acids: CASRWDSNEQFF. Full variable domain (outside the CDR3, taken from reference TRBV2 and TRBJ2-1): EPEVTQTPSHQVTQMGQEVILRCVPISNHLYFYWYRQILGQKVEFLVSFYNNEISEKSEIFDDQFSVERPDGSNFTLKIRSTKLEDSAMYFCASRWDSNEQFFGPGTRLTVL.

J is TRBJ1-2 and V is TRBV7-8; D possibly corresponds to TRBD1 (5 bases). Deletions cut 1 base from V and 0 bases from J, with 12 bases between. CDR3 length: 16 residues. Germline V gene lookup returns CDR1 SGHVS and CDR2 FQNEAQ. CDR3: CASSLVNRRSNYGYTF. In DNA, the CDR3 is TGTGCCAGCAGCTTAGTTAACAGGCGCTCTAACTATGGCTACACCTTC. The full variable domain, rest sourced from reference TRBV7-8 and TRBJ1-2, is GAGVSQSPRYKVAKRGQDVALRCDPISGHVSLFWYQQALGQGPEFLTYFQNEAQLDKSGLPSDRFFAERPEGSVSTLKIQRTQQEDSAVYLCASSLVNRRSNYGYTFGSGTRLTVV.

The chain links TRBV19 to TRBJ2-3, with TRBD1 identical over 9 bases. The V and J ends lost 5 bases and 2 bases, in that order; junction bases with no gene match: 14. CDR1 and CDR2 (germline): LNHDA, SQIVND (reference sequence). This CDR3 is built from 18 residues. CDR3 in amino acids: CASSLRRGTGTITDTQYF. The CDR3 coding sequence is TGTGCCAGTAGTCTCCGACGTGGGACAGGGACTATCACAGATACGCAGTATTTT.

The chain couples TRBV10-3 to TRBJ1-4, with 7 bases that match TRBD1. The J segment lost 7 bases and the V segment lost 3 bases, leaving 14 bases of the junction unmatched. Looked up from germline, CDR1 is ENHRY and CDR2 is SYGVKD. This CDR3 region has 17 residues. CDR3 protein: CAISDPRPGQWGEKLFF. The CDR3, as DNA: TGTGCCATCAGTGACCCTAGACCGGGACAGTGGGGTGAAAAACTGTTTTTT.

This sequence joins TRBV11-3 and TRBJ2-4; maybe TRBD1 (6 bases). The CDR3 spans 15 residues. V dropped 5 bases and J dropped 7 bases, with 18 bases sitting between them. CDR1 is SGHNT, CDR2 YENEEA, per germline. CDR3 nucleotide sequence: TGTGCCAGCAGCATAGGAACAGGGTTCGGCAACATTCAGTACTTC. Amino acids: CASSIGTGFGNIQYF.

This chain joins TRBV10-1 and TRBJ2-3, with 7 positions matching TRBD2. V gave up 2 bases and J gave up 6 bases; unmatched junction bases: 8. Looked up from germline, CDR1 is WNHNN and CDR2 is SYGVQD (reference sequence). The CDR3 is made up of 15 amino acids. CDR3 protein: CASSERAGPVDTQYF. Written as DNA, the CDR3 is TGCGCCAGCAGTGAGAGAGCGGGGCCGGTTGATACGCAGTATTTT.

The CDR3 DNA is TGTGCCAGCAGTGAAGCCCGGACAGTTAGGACTTCGCCGTCCTACGAGCAGTACTTC. This sequence encodes CASSEARTVRTSPSYEQYF. V gene TRBV6-1 combines with J gene TRBJ2-7; weak D call: TRBD1 (6 bases). Trimming left V 0 bases short and J 1 base short, with 22 bases between. Germline V gives CDR1 MNHNS, CDR2 SASEGT. The CDR3 is 19 residues long.

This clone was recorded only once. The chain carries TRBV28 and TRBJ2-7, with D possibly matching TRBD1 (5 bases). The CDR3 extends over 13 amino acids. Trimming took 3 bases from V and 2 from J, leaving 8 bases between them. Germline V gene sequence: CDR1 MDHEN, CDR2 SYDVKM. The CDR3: CASSLTAPYEQYF. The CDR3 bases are TGTGCCAGCAGTTTGACAGCCCCCTACGAGCAGTACTTC.

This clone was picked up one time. The CDR3 spells CASRRAVRGCDTEAFF. As DNA, the CDR3 is TGTGCCAGCAGACGCGCCGTCCGGGGGTGTGACACTGAAGCTTTCTTT. The chain is built from TRBV6-7 and TRBJ1-1; TRBD1 is a possible D gene (5 bases). TRBV6-7 has ORF status, its function being uncertain. CDR3 length: 16 residues. Trimming cost V 6 bases and J 3 bases, with 20 bases left between them.

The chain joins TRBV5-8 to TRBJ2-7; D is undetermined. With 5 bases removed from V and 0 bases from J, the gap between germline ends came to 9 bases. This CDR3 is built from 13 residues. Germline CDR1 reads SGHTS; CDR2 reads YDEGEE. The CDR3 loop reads CASSPRISYEQYF. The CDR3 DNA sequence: TGTGCCAGCAGTCCCAGAATCTCCTACGAGCAGTACTTC.

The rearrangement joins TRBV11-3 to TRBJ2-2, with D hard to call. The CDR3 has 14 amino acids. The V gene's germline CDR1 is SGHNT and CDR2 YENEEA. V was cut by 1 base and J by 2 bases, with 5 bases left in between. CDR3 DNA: TGTGCCAGCAGCTTAGGAGTTAACACCGGGGAGCTGTTTTTT. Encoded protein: CASSLGVNTGELFF.

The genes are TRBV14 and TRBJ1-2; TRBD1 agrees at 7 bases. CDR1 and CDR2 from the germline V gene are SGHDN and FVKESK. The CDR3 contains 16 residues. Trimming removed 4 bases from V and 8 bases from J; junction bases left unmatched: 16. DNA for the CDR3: TGTGCCAGCAGCCTATTACCGGGACAGCAAAACCCCGGCTACACCTTC. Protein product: CASSLLPGQQNPGYTF.

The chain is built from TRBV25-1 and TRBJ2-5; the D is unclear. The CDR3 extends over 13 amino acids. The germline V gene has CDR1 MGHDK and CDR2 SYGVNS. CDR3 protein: CASRAPSQETQYF. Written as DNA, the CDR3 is TGTGCGTCTCGAGCCCCGAGCCAAGAGACCCAGTACTTC.

The CDR3 sequence is CASFHSGSIYNEQFF. In nucleotides, the CDR3 is TGTGCCAGCTTCCATAGCGGGTCTATTTACAATGAGCAGTTCTTC. The J gene is TRBJ2-1, the V gene TRBV7-9, with 7 bases lining up with TRBD2. Germline CDR1 is SEHNR and CDR2 is FQNEAQ (reference sequence). The CDR3 spans 15 residues. Trimming at V came to 8 bases and at J to 4 bases, leaving 11 bases not matched to a gene. The full variable domain, with the rest looked up from reference TRBV7-9 and TRBJ2-1, is DTGVSQNPRHKITKRGQNVTFRCDPISEHNRLYWYRQTLGQGPEFLTYFQNEAQLEKSRLLSDRFSAERPKGSFSTLEIQRTEQGDSAMYLCASFHSGSIYNEQFFGPGTRLTVL.

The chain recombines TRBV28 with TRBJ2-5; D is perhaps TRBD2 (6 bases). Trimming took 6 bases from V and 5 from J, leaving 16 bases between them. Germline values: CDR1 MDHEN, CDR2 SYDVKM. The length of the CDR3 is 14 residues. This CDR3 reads CASSLGGTGETQYF. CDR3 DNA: TGTGCCAGCAGCCTTGGGGGGACGGGTGAGACCCAGTACTTC.

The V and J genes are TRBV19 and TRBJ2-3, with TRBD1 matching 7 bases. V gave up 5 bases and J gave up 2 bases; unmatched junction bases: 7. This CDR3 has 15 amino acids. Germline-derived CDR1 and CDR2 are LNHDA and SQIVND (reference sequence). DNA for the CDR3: TGTGCCAGTAGTCGGACAGGCTATTCCACAGATACGCAGTATTTT. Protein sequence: CASSRTGYSTDTQYF.

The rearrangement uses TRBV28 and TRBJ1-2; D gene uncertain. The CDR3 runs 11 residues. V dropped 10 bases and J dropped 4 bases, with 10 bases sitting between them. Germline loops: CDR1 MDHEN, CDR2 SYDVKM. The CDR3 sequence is CATQQIYGYTF. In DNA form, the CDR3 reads TGTGCCACCCAACAGATCTATGGCTACACCTTC.

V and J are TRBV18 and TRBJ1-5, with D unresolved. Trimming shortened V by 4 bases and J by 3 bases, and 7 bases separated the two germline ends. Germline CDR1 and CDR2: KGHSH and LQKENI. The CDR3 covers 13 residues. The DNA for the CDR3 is TGTGCCAGCTCACTGGCGGACAATCAGCCCCAGCATTTT. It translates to CASSLADNQPQHF.

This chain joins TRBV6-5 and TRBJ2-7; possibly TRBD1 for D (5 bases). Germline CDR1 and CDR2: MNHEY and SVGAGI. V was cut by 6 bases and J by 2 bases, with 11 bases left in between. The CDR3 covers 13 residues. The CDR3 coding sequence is TGTGCCAGCAGCCACAGGCCCACCTACGAGCAGTACTTC. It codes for CASSHRPTYEQYF.

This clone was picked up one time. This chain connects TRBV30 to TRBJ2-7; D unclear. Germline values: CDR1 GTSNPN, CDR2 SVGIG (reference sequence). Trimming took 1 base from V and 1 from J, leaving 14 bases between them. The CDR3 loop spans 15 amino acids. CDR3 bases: TGTGCCTGGAGTGGGTGGCGGAAGAGTTCCTACGAGCAGTACTTC. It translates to CAWSGWRKSSYEQYF.

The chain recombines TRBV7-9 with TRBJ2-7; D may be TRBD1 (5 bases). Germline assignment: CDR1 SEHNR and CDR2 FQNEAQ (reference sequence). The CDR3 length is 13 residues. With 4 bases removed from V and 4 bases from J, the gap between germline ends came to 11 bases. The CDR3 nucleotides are TGTGCCAGCAGCTCCGGAGACAGTTACGAGCAGTACTTC. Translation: CASSSGDSYEQYF.

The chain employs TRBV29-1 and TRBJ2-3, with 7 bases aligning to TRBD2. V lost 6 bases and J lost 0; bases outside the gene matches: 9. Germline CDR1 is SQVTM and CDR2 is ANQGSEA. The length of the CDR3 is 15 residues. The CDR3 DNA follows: TGCAGCGTCCCCTTTACGGGGGGTAGCACAGATACGCAGTATTTT. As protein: CSVPFTGGSTDTQYF.

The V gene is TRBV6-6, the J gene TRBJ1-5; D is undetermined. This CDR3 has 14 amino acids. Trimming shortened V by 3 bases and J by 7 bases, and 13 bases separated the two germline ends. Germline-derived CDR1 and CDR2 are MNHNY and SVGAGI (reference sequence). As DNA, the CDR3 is TGTGCCAGCAGTTATCCCGGGGTGAGACAGCCCCAGCATTTT. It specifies CASSYPGVRQPQHF.

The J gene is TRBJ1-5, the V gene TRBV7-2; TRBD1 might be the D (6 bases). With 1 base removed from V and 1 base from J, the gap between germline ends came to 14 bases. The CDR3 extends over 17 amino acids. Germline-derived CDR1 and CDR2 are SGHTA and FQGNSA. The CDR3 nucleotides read TGTGCCAGCAGCTTAGGCGGGGGGGCGGGGAGCAATCAGCCCCAGCATTTT. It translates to CASSLGGGAGSNQPQHF.